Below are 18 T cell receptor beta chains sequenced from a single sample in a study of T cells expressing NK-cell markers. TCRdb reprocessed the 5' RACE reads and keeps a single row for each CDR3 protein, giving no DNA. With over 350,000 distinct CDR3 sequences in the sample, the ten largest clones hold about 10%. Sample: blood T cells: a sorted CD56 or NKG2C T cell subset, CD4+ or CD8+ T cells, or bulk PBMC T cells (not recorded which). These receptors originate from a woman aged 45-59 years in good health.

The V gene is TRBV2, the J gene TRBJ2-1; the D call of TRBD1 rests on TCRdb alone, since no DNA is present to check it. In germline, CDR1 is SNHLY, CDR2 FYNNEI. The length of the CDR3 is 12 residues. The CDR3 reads CASSEIGRGPFF.

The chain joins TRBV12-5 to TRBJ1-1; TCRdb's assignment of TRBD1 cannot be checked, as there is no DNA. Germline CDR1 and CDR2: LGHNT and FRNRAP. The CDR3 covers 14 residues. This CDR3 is CASGKGQVNTEAFF.

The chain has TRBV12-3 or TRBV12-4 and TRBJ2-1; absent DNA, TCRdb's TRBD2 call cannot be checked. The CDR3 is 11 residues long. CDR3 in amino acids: CASSFSWDLVF.

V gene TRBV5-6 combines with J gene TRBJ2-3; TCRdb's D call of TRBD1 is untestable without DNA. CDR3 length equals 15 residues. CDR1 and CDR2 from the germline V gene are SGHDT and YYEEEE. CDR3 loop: CASSWGQGATDTQYF.

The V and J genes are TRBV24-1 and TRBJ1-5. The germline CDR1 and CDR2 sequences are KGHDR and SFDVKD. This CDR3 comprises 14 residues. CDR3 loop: CATSDQQVNQPQHF.

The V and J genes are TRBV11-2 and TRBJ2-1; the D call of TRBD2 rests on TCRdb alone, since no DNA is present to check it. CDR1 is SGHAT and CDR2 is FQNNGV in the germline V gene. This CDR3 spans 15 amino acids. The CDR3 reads CASSLEATSGSEQFF.

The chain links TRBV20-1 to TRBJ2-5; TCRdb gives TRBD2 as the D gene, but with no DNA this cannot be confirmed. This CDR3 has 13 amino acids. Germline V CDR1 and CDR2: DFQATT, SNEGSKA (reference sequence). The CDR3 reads CSASGGLPETQYF.

Here the CDR3 reads CATGLAGSNTGELFF. The V call is TRBV15, the J call TRBJ2-2; TCRdb selects TRBD2, and the lack of DNA leaves this call unchecked. The germline V gene encodes CDR1 LNHNV and CDR2 YYDKDF (reference sequence). The CDR3 runs 15 residues.

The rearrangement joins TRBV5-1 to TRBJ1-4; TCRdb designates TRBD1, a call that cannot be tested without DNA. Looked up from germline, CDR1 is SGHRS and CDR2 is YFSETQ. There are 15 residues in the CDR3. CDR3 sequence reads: CASRPSRDGGGKLFF.

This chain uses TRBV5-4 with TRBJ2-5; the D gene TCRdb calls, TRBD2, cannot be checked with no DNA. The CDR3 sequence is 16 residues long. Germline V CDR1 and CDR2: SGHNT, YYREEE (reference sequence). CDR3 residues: CASSLGGASGRETQYF. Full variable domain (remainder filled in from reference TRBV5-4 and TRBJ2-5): ETGVTQSPTHLIKTRGQQVTLRCSSQSGHNTVSWYQQALGQGPQFIFQYYREEENGRGNFPPRFSGLQFPNYSSELNVNALELDDSALYLCASSLGGASGRETQYFGPGTRLLVL.

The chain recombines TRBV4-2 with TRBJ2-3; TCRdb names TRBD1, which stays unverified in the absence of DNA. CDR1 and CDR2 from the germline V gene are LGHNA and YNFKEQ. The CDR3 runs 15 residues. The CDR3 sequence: CASSHGKSSTDTQYF.

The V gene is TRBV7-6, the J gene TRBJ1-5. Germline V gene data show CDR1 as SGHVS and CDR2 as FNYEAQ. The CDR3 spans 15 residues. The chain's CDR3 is CASSLDDGGNQPQHF.

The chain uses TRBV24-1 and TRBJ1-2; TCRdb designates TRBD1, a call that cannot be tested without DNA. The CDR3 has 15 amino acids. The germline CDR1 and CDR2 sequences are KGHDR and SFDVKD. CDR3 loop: CATSGWDRDNYGYTF.

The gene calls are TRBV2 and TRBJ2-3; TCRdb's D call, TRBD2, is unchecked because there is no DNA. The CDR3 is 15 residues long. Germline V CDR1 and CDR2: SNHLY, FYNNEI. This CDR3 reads CASSAGSGRSDTQYF.

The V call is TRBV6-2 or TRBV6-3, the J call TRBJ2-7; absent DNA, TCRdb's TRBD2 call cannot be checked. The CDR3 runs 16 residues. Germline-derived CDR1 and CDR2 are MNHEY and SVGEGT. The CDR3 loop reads CASSYWGPLTGDEQYF.

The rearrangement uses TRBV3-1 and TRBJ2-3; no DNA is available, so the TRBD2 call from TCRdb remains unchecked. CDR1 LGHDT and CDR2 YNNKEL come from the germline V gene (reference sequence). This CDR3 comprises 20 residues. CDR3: CASSGYGLGIPRASTDTQYF.

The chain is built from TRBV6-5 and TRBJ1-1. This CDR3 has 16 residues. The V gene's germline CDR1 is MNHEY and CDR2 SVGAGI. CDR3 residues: CASSYDGGIQNTEAFF.

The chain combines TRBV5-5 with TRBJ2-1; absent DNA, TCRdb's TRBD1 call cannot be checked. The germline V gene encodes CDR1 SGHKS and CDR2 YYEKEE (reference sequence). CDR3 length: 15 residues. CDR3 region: CASSALTGNNNEQFF.